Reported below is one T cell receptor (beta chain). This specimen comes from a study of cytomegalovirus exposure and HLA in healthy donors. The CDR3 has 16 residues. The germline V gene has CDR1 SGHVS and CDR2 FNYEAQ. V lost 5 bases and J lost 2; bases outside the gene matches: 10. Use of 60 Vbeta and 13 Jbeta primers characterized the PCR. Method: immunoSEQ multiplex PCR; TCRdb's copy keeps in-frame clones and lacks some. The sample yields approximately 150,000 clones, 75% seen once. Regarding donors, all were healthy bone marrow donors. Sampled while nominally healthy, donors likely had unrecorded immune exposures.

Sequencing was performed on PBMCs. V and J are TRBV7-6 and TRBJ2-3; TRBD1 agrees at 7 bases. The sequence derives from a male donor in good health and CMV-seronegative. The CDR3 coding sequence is TGTGCCAGCAGCGCGAACAGGGGTCTTGACACAGATACGCAGTATTTT. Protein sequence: CASSANRGLDTDTQYF.